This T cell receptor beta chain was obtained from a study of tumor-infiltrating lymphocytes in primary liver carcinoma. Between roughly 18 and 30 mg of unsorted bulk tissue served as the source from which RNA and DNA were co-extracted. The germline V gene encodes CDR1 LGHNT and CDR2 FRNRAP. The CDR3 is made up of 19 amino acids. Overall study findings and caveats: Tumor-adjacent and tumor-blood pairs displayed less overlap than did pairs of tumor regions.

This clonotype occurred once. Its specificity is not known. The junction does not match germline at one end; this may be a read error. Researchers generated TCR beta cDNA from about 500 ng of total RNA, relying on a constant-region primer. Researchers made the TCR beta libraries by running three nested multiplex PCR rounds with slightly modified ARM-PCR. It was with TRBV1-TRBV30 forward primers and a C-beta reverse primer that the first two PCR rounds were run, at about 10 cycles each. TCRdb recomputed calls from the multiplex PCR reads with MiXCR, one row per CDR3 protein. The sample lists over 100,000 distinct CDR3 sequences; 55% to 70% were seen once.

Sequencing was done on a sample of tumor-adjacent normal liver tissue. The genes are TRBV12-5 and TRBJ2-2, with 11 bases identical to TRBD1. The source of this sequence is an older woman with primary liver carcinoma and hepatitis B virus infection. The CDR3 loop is CTSGLPPIGGTGGTGELFF. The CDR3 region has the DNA TGTACTAGTGGTCTACCACCCATTGGGGGGACAGGGGGCACCGGGGAGCTGTTTTTT.